This TCR beta chain comes out of a study of blood T cell repertoires in COVID-19. V gave up 4 bases and J gave up 1 base; unmatched junction bases: 6. Germline-derived CDR1 and CDR2 are LGHDT and YNNKEL (reference sequence). This CDR3 region has 15 residues. This clone was observed a few times. Authors' analysis steps: Scientists estimated how many nucleated cells there were by amplifying reference gene primers. The protocol was immunoSEQ multiplex PCR, while the TCRdb copy is restricted to in-frame clones and leaves out a portion. Clonal size and the V and J genes are those of that table, whereas D and trimming came from the DNA. Seen here are about 480,000 clones, 75% to 90% observed once, and the top ten hold around 4.5%.

The sample was peripheral blood. The receptor's source is a woman aged 25-40 years with acute or convalescent COVID-19. This chain joins TRBV3-1 (or the pseudogene TRBV3-2) and TRBJ1-1; 7 positions match TRBD1. The CDR3 is CASSRPNRGNTEAFF. The CDR3 DNA is TGTGCCAGCAGCCGCCCAAACAGGGGGAACACTGAAGCTTTCTTT.